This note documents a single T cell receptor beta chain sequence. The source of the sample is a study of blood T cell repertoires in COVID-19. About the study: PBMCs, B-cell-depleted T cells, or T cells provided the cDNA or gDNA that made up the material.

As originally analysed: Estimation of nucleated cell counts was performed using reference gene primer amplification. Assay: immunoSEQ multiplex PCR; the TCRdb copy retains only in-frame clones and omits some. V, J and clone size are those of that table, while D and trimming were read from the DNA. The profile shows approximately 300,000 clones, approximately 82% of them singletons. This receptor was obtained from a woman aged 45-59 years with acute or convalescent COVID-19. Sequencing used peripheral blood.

This CDR3 is CASSVSHGELFF. The CDR3 nucleotides read TGTGCCAGCAGCGTCAGTCATGGGGAGCTGTTTTTT. The chain combines TRBV9 with TRBJ2-2; D is undetermined. The V gene's germline CDR1 is SGDLS and CDR2 YYNGEE. Trimming shortened V by 2 bases and J by 8 bases, and 7 bases separated the two germline ends. The CDR3 is made up of 12 amino acids.